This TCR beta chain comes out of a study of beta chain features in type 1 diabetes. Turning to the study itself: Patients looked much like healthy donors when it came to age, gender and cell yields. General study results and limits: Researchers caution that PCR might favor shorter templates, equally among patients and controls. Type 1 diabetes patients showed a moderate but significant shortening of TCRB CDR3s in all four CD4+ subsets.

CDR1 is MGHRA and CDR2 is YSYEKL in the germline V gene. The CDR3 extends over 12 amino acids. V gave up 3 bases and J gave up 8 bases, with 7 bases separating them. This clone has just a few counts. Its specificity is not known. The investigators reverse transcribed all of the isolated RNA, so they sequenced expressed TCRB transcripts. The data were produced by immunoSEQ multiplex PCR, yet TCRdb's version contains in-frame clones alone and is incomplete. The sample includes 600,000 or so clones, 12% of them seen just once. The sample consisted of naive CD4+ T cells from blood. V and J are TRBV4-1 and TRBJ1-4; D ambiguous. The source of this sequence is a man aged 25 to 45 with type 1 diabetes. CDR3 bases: TGCGCCAGCAGCCAGCCGTTCGAAAAACTGTTTTTT. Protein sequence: CASSQPFEKLFF.